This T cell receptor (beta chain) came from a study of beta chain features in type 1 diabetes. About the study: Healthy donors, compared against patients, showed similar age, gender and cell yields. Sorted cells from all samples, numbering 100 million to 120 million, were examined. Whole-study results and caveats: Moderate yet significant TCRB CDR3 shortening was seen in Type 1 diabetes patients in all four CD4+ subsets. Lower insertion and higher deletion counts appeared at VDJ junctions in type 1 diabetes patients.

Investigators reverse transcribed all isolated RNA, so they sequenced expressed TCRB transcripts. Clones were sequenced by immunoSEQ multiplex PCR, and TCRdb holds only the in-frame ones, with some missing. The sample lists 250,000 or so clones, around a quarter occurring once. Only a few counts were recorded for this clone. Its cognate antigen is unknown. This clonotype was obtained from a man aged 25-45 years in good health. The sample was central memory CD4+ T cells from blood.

CDR3 sequence: CASKRDKQSYEQYF. In nucleotides, the CDR3 is TGTGCCAGCAAGAGGGACAAACAGAGCTACGAGCAGTACTTC. This chain links TRBV2 with TRBJ2-7; the D gene is possibly TRBD1 (6 bases). V was pared by 7 bases and J by 3 bases, with 16 bases between. This CDR3 is 14 amino acids long. The germline gives CDR1 SNHLY, CDR2 FYNNEI.